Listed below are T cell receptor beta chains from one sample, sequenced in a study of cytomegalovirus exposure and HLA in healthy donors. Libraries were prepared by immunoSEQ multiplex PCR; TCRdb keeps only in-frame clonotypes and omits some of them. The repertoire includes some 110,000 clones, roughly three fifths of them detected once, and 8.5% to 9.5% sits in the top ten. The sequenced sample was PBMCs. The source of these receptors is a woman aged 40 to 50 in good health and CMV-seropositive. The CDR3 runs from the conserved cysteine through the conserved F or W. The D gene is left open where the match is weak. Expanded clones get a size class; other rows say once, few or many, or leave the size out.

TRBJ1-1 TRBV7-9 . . TGTGCCAGCAGCTCTCAGGGATACACTGAAGCTTTCTTT CASSSQGYTEAFF
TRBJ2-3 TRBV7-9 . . TGTGCCAGCAGCTTAACAGCCGTCGTCACCGATACGCAGTATTTT CASSLTAVVTDTQYF
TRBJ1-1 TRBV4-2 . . TGTGCCAGCAGCCAAGGAGGTCAGTTGAACACTGAAGCTTTCTTT CASSQGGQLNTEAFF
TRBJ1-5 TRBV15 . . TGTGCCACCAGCAGTGCCCTTTTAGGGGTAAATCAGCCCCAGCATTTT CATSSALLGVNQPQHF
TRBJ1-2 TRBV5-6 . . TGTGCCAGCAGCTTGACAGGTGATTTAGCTAACTATGGCTACACCTTC CASSLTGDLANYGYTF
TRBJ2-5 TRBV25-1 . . TGTGCCAGCACCCGAGGTGGGGGGTATGAGCAGTACTTC CASTRGGGYEQYF
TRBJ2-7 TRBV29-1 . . TGCAGCGTTGGAGCGACAGTCGGCCTCTTCTACGAGCAGTACTTC CSVGATVGLFYEQYF
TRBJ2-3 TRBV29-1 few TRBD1 TGCAGCCTTTCCGGGACAGTCAGCACAGATACGCAGTATTTT CSLSGTVSTDTQYF
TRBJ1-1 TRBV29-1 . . TGCAGCGTTGGGGCAGGACAAAACACTGAAGCTTTCTTT CSVGAGQNTEAFF
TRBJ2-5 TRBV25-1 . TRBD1 TGTGCCAGCAGTGAAGTCGGGCCAGGGGGAGAGACCCAGTACTTC CASSEVGPGGETQYF
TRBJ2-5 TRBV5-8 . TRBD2 TGTGCCAGCAGCTCGGATGGACTAGCGGTCCGGGAGACCCAGTACTTC CASSSDGLAVRETQYF
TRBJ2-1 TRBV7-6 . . TGTGCCAGCAGCTTAGCCTTTAGCGGCGATGAGCAGTTCTTC CASSLAFSGDEQFF
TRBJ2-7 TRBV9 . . TGTGCCAGCAGCGTAGGCAGGGACTACGAGCAGTACTTC CASSVGRDYEQYF
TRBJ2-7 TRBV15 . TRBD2 TGTGCCACCAGCAGAGCGGGAGGGCCCGGCGAGCAGTACTTC CATSRAGGPGEQYF
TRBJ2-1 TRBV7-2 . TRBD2 TGTGCCAGCAGCTTAGCTCTGCCTAGCGGGAGGGGTTGGAATGAGCAGTTCTTC CASSLALPSGRGWNEQFF
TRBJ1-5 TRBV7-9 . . TGTGCCAGCAGCTTAGGGGAGGGAACTGAGGGCAATCAGCCCCAGCATTTT CASSLGEGTEGNQPQHF
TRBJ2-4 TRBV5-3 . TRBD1 TGTGCCAGAAGCTCGCATGGACAGGGGGCGGCCAAAAACATTCAGTACTTC CARSSHGQGAAKNIQYF
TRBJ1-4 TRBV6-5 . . TGTGCCAGCAGCTCCGAGGGTGCAACTAATGAAAAACTGTTTTTT CASSSEGATNEKLFF
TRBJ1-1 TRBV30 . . TGTGCCTGGAGTGTCATAAGGGGCACCGGGAACACTGAAGCTTTCTTT CAWSVIRGTGNTEAFF
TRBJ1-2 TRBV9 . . TGTGCCAGCAGCGTAGTAGGCGGGATCGGCTACACCTTC CASSVVGGIGYTF
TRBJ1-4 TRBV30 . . TGTGCCTGGAGTGTGGGGGCTGGAGAAAAACTGTTTTTT CAWSVGAGEKLFF
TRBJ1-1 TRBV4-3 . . TGCGCCAGCAGCCAAGAGTGGAGGTCCCTCAATTGGCTTTCTTTT CASSQEWRSLNWLSF
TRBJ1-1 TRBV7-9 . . TGTGCCAGCAGCTCTCCCGGGGGGCGACCTGAAGCTTTCTTT CASSSPGGRPEAFF
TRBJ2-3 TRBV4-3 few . TGCGCCAGCAGCCAAGACCGTAGCACAGATACGCAGTATTTT CASSQDRSTDTQYF
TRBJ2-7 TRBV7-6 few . TGTGCCAGCAGCTTCTCAGGGGAAACCTACGAGCAGTACTTC CASSFSGETYEQYF
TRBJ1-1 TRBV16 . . TGTGCCAGCAGCCAATTCCAGGGCCTAGGGCCTGAAGCTTTCTTT CASSQFQGLGPEAFF
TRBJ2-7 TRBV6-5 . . TGTGCCAGCAGGCCCCAGGGGGGCGCCTACGAGCAGTACTTC CASRPQGGAYEQYF
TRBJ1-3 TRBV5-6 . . TGTGCCAGCAGCTTTATCGGGACATACGGAAACACCATATATTTT CASSFIGTYGNTIYF
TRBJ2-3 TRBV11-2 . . TGTGCCAGCAGCCCGGGTCTTCCAAAACTCACAGATACGCAGTATTTT CASSPGLPKLTDTQYF
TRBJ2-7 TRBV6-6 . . TGTGCCAGCAGTTCCGACTACCCTTACTCGTCCTACGAGCAGTACTTC CASSSDYPYSSYEQYF
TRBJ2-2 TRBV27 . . TGTGCCAGCAGGCAGGGCACCGGGGAGCTGTTTTTT CASRQGTGELFF
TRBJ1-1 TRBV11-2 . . TGTGCCAGCAGCTTAGTCTTGGCGGAATGGTACACTGAAGCTTTCTTT CASSLVLAEWYTEAFF